This T cell receptor beta chain was sequenced in a study of T cell responses to AZD1222 COVID-19 vaccine. Per the germline V gene, CDR1 is MDHEN and CDR2 is SYDVKM. Trimming pared 5 bases from V and 2 bases from J, leaving 21 bases between. The CDR3 loop spans 17 amino acids. Sequencing was performed with immunoSEQ multiplex PCR; in TCRdb, only in-frame clones are kept and a portion is missing. This sample has about 130,000 clones, with 90% found just once. Whole-study findings and limits: Donors were largely white British and mainly female; clonal diversity was possibly underestimated. It was only after the peak T cell response that any repertoires were sampled. A reported finding is that nearly half of spike-specific TCRs target unmutated variant regions.

As concerns this clone: The target antigen is unknown.

The material sequenced was peripheral blood, taken on day 0 of MenACWY control vaccination. The chain combines TRBV28 with TRBJ2-5; weak D call: TRBD1 (6 bases). The source of this sequence is an adult in good health. The CDR3 here is CASSRPPGHRPQETQYF. The CDR3 coding sequence is TGTGCCAGCAGTCGCCCCCCGGGACACCGACCTCAAGAGACCCAGTACTTC.